The 5 T cell receptor beta chains below come from one sample, sequenced in a study of beta chain features in type 1 diabetes. These TCRs are of unknown antigen specificity. Overall study findings and caveats: All four CD4+ subsets of Type 1 diabetes patients contained TCRB CDR3s that were moderately but significantly shorter.

Sequenced material consisted of expressed TCRB transcripts (all of the isolated RNA was reverse transcribed). Using immunoSEQ multiplex PCR, the repertoire was profiled, and TCRdb retains in-frame clones only, with some absent. The sample lists about 99,000 clones, roughly 28% occurring once. The sequencing sample was made of central memory CD4+ T cells from blood. These receptors originate from a woman in her late teens or twenties with type 1 diabetes.

The chain links TRBV10-2 to TRBJ1-2; D gene unclear. Trimming removed 0 bases at V and 8 bases at J, with 13 bases between. The CDR3 length is 14 residues. Germline assignment: CDR1 WSHSY and CDR2 SAAADI. CDR3 region: CASSESRTASGYTF. CDR3 in DNA: TGCGCCAGCAGTGAGTCGAGGACTGCCTCCGGCTACACCTTC.

This chain connects TRBV2 to TRBJ2-2, with a tentative D call TRBD1 (5 bases). With 5 bases removed from V and 6 bases from J, the gap between germline ends came to 10 bases. In germline, CDR1 is SNHLY, CDR2 FYNNEI. The CDR3 has 13 residues. The CDR3: CASSLRGSGELFF. For the CDR3, the DNA is TGTGCCAGCAGTCTTAGGGGTTCCGGGGAGCTGTTTTTT.

The chain is built from TRBV7-2 and TRBJ2-1; 12 nucleotides agree with TRBD2. Looked up from germline, CDR1 is SGHTA and CDR2 is FQGNSA. The CDR3 runs to 18 residues. V lost 5 bases to trimming and J lost 5 bases; unmatched junction nucleotides: 13. As DNA, the CDR3 is TGTGCCAGCAGCCCTAGAGGTACTAGCGGGAGGTTCAACAATGAGCAGTTCTTC. Its translation: CASSPRGTSGRFNNEQFF.

Only a few counts were recorded for this clone. The gene calls are TRBV2 and TRBJ2-2; weak D call: TRBD1 (5 bases). V lost 6 bases and J 5 bases, leaving 16 bases between the germline ends. The CDR3 spans 15 residues. Germline V lookup: CDR1 SNHLY, CDR2 FYNNEI. The CDR3 reads CASRGQGERTGELFF. DNA for the CDR3: TGTGCCAGCAGGGGCCAGGGTGAGAGGACCGGGGAGCTGTTTTTT.

In this sample, this clone turned up a few times. The chain joins TRBV28 to TRBJ1-5; TRBD1 matches at 7 bases. The CDR3 is 15 residues long. CDR1 and CDR2 (germline): MDHEN, SYDVKM. Trimming cost V 5 bases and J 2 bases; bases outside gene matches: 6. The CDR3 sequence: CASSRSDRGNQPQHF. The CDR3 DNA reads as TGTGCCAGCAGTCGCTCTGACAGGGGCAATCAGCCCCAGCATTTT.